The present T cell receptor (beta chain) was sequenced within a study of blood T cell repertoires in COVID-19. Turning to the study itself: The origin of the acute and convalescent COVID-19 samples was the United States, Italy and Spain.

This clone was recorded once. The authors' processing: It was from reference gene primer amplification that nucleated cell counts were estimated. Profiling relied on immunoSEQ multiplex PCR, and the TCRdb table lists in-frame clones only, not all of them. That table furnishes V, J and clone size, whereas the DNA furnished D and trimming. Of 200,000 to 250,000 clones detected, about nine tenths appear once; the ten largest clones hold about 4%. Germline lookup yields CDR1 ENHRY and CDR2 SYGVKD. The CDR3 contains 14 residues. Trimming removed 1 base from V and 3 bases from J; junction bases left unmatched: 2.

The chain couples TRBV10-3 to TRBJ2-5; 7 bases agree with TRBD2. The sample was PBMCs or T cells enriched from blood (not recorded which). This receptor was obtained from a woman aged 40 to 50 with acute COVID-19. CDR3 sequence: CAISEWGGEETQYF. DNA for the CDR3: TGTGCCATCAGTGAGTGGGGGGGTGAAGAGACCCAGTACTTC.